The source of this T cell receptor (beta chain) is a study of blood T cells in healthy people across ages. Across the study: Template-switching capture recovered about one barcoded beta molecule per two T cells.

The sample holds a few counts of this clonotype. Primed by a sample-barcoded 5' primer and a J-beta primer mix, a second PCR proceeded for roughly 6 to 12 cycles. With 12 random nucleotides, a template-switch adaptor tagged each individual cDNA molecule. Using its own MiXCR run on the 5' RACE reads, TCRdb lists one record per CDR3 protein. The sample contains hundreds of thousands of distinct CDR3 sequences, around 42% of which appear only once. The donors, all healthy, were Caucasians living in Russia, aged about 6 to 90. The CDR3 sequence is 15 residues long. Trimming at V came to 6 bases and at J to 8 bases, leaving 16 bases not matched to a gene. Per the germline V gene, CDR1 is DFQATT and CDR2 is SNEGSKA (reference sequence).

This TCR derives from a man in his 60s in good health. The specimen sequenced was blood. This rearrangement joins TRBV20-1 to TRBJ1-2, with 9 bases that match TRBD1. The CDR3 DNA follows: TGCAGTGCACCGACAGGGGGGGTCTCTTTGTTCGGCTACACCTTC. This codes for CSAPTGGVSLFGYTF.